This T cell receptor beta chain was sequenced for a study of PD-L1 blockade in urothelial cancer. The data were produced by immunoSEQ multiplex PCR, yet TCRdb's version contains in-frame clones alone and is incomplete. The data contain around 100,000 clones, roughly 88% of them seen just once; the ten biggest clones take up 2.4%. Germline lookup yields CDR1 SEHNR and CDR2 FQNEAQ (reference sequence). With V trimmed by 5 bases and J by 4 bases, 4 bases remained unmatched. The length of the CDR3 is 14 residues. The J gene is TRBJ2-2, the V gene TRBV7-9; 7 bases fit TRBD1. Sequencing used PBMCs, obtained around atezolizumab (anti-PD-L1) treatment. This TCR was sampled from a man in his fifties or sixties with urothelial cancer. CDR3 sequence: CASSTSGGTGELFF. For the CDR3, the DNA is TGTGCCAGCAGCACATCAGGGGGCACCGGGGAGCTGTTTTTT.